Sequencing of this T cell receptor beta chain was carried out in a study of blood T cell repertoires in COVID-19. Study context: There were acute and convalescent COVID-19 samples, and they came from the United States, Italy and Spain. Nucleic acid was either cDNA or gDNA, and it came from T cells, B-cell-depleted T cells, or PBMCs.

There are 17 residues in the CDR3. CDR1 is LNHDA, CDR2 SQIVND, per germline (reference sequence). V lost 0 bases and J lost 0, with 12 bases in between. Per the original data handling: Amplification from reference gene primers served as the basis for estimated nucleated cell counts. TCRdb's table, derived via immunoSEQ multiplex PCR, lists solely in-frame clones and lacks some. The V and J calls and clone size come from that table; D and trimming were worked out from the DNA. The sample yields about 260,000 clones, 86% seen once. The gene calls are TRBV19 and TRBJ1-3; D unclear. The sample was peripheral blood. The origin of this receptor is a man under 40 with active or convalescent COVID-19. The CDR3 bases are TGTGCCAGTAGTATAGATTCGGCGGGCAACTCTGGAAACACCATATATTTT. This encodes CASSIDSAGNSGNTIYF.